The rows below give T cell receptor beta chains drawn from one sample of a study of T cells in Graves' hyperthyroidism and ophthalmopathy. TCRdb independently ran MiXCR on the multiplex PCR reads; one entry per CDR3 protein. The sample has approximately 300,000 distinct CDR3 sequences; approximately 17% are singletons. The sample comprised blood. Receptors originate from a man aged 25 to 40 with Graves' hyperthyroidism. Each CDR3 is given with its conserved first and last residue. A D gene is named only where the DNA matches it firmly. For some rows the clone size is stated as once, few or many, or as a class when expanded; others skip it.

size	D	length	V	J	DNA	CDR3
few	NA	14	TRBV6-1	TRBJ2-2	TGTGCCAGCCGTTCGGGGAGTGTATCCGGGGAGCTGTTTTTT	CASRSGSVSGELFF
NA	TRBD2	13	TRBV4-1	TRBJ2-7	TGCGCCAGCGGGATAGCGGGAGTTGGGGAGCAGTACTTC	CASGIAGVGEQYF
NA	NA	12	TRBV6-1	TRBJ1-2	TGTGCCAGCAGTGAAATACTCTATGGCTACACCTTC	CASSEILYGYTF
many	TRBD1	15	TRBV12-3/TRBV12-4	TRBJ2-7	TGTGCCAGCAGCGCCCGGGACAGGGGATTCCACGAGCAGTACTTC	CASSARDRGFHEQYF
NA	NA	16	TRBV5-4	TRBJ1-3	TGTGCCAGCAGCTTGTCGGGCACGTACTCTGGAAACACCATATATTTT	CASSLSGTYSGNTIYF
few	NA	14	TRBV6-1	TRBJ1-2	TGTGCCAGCAGTTATATCGGGCGCGGCTATGGCTACACCTTC	CASSYIGRGYGYTF
NA	TRBD2	15	TRBV4-1	TRBJ2-5	TGCGCCAGCAGCCCCGAGCGGGAGGGCCAGGAGACCCAGTACTTC	CASSPEREGQETQYF
NA	NA	15	TRBV6-2/TRBV6-3	TRBJ2-7	TGTGCCAGCACAACCCAGCTTTCCCCCAACTACGAGCAGTACTTC	CASTTQLSPNYEQYF
many	TRBD1	15	TRBV12-3/TRBV12-4	TRBJ2-1	TGTGCCAGCAGTTCGGGACAGACAATCTACAATGAGCAGTTCTTC	CASSSGQTIYNEQFF
NA	TRBD2	16	TRBV28	TRBJ2-3	TGTGCCAGCAGTTTTCCACTAGCGGGAGGCGGAGATACGCAGTATTTT	CASSFPLAGGGDTQYF
NA	NA	12	TRBV25-1	TRBJ1-4	TGTGTCTCCGAGGGGATTAATGAAAAACTGTTTTTT	CVSEGINEKLFF
many	NA	14	TRBV5-1	TRBJ2-1	TGCGCCAGCAGCTTGTCGACGTCGGTTAACGAGCAGTTCTTC	CASSLSTSVNEQFF
many	NA	15	TRBV7-3	TRBJ2-1	TGTGCCAGCAGCTCCACTGGGGGGAGAAGCGATGAGCAGTTCTTC	CASSSTGGRSDEQFF
few	NA	11	TRBV12-3/TRBV12-4	TRBJ2-7	TGTGCCAGCTGTCAATTCTACGAGCAGCACTTC	CASCQFYEQHF
many	NA	15	TRBV11-2	TRBJ1-1	TGTGCCAGCAGCTCTGGGGAGCTAGGAGGTATGGAGCCTTTCTTT	CASSSGELGGMEPFF
many	NA	14	TRBV2	TRBJ2-3	TGTGCCAGCAGGCCCACCGTGGTGGGAGATACGCAGTATTTT	CASRPTVVGDTQYF
few	NA	16	TRBV12-3/TRBV12-4	TRBJ2-2	TGTGCCAGCAGGGGGGGCGCCGGAGCGGGCACCAGGGAGCTGTTTTTT	CASRGGAGAGTRELFF
many	NA	13	TRBV12-3/TRBV12-4	TRBJ2-3	TGTGCCAGCAGTTTCGGGGGTGGAGATACGCAGTATTTT	CASSFGGGDTQYF
few	NA	14	TRBV7-9	TRBJ2-1	TGTGCCATCCCCGGGGGCGGGGATTACAATGAGCAGTTCTTC	CAIPGGGDYNEQFF
few	NA	16	TRBV19	TRBJ1-5	TGTGCCAGTAGTACGGCGTCGGGACCGACCAATCAGCCCCAGCATTTT	CASSTASGPTNQPQHF
few	NA	15	TRBV6-9	TRBJ2-7	TGTGCCAGCAGTTACCCGGACGAACGGGGATACGAACAGTACTTC	CASSYPDERGYEQYF
few	NA	16	TRBV5-1	TRBJ1-1	TGCGCCAGCAGCTTGGGGACGCTGGCAGGCAGCACTGAAGCTTTCTTT	CASSLGTLAGSTEAFF
NA	NA	14	TRBV5-1	TRBJ2-5	TGCGCCAGCAGCCGCCGACTACCCGGGGAGACCCAGTACTTC	CASSRRLPGETQYF
NA	TRBD2	15	TRBV5-1	TRBJ2-7	TGCGCCAGCAGCTTGGTTGGCGGGAGGGCCCACGAGCAGTACTTC	CASSLVGGRAHEQYF